The present entry profiles one T cell receptor beta chain with its context. Germline values: CDR1 LGHNA, CDR2 YNFKEQ. CDR3 size: 16 residues. J gave up 5 bases and V 0 bases, and 7 bases lay outside the gene matches. These patients, aged 18 to 65, had recently diagnosed hyperthyroidism lasting under 2 months. Patients with uncontrolled infections, other autoimmune diseases, pregnancy or lactation were excluded. Amplified TCR beta CDR3 regions came from RNA transcripts. Using the HTBI primer set, a first-round RT-PCR was run on the TCR CDR3. TCRdb re-called the multiplex PCR reads through MiXCR, storing one row per CDR3 protein. The profile covers hundreds of thousands of distinct CDR3 sequences, with under 15% appearing a single time and less than 10% taken by the ten largest. This specimen belongs to a study of T cells in Graves' hyperthyroidism and ophthalmopathy. Turning to the study itself: Peripheral blood was drawn at first diagnosis, prior to all treatment.

The source material was blood. The sequence was obtained from a young woman with Graves' hyperthyroidism. This sequence joins TRBV4-2 and TRBJ2-1; 7 nucleotides agree with TRBD2. CDR3 nucleotide sequence: TGTGCCAGCAGCCAAGATCGGGGGGAGGTACACAATGAGCAGTTCTTC. Residues: CASSQDRGEVHNEQFF.